The source of this T cell receptor beta chain is a study of cytomegalovirus exposure and HLA in healthy donors. Findings of the study overall: An analysis that was carried out later associated fewer than 20,000 TCR beta sequences with HLA alleles at 0.05 false discovery rate. The classifier, whose performance was assessed in both the original and validation cohorts, reportedly diagnosed cytomegalovirus status with high specificity and sensitivity.

Amplification used 60 Vbeta primers and 13 Jbeta primers. Assay used: immunoSEQ multiplex PCR; TCRdb lists only in-frame clones, some missing. The sample comprises 90,000 to 100,000 clones, over 60% of which are singletons, and about a sixth rests with the top ten. Donors showed nominal health when sampled, although they likely had unrecorded immune exposures. CDR3 length equals 13 residues. Germline V gives CDR1 PRHDT, CDR2 FYEKMQ (reference sequence). In this sample, this clone turned up once. Its antigen is currently unknown. One end of the junction does not line up with germline, which may come from a read error.

The sequencing sample was made of PBMCs. The TCR comes from a man aged 60 to 75 in good health and CMV-seropositive. The rearrangement links TRBV13 to TRBJ2-7, with 8 bases aligning to TRBD1. The CDR3 nucleotides are TGTGCCAGCAGGTTAGACAGGGGCCACGAGCAGTACTTC. Translating it yields CASRLDRGHEQYF.